Below, one T cell receptor beta chain is given with its context. The antigen is unknown. The data belong to a study of shared clonotypes between healthy human individuals. Across the study: Serving as donors were a couple of women and three men, whose ages spanned 18 to 49. Each donor's CD8 memory used one plate, CD8 naive two, each CD4 subset three. Findings and caveats of the study: Exclusively blood specimens were collected; tissue repertoires likely differ.

TCRdb's copy holds only in-frame clones and misses some; the assay was immunoSEQ multiplex PCR. The repertoire has fewer than 1.4 million clones, approximately 80% of them found once; the top ten carry 0.5% to 0.65%. Trimming cost V 5 bases and J 5 bases, with 9 bases left between them. This CDR3 spans 12 amino acids. Germline V lookup: CDR1 SEHNR, CDR2 FQNEAQ (reference sequence). Sequenced input: memory CD4+ T cells from PBMCs. Subset here: CD45RA-negative fraction. This TCR came from a man between 18 and 35 years old in good health. Some clones in this sample may be carry-over from other donors' samples. V gene TRBV7-9 combines with J gene TRBJ1-2, with D unresolved. The CDR3 DNA sequence: TGTGCCAGCAGCGTCGGAATTTATGGCTACACCTTC. This encodes CASSVGIYGYTF.